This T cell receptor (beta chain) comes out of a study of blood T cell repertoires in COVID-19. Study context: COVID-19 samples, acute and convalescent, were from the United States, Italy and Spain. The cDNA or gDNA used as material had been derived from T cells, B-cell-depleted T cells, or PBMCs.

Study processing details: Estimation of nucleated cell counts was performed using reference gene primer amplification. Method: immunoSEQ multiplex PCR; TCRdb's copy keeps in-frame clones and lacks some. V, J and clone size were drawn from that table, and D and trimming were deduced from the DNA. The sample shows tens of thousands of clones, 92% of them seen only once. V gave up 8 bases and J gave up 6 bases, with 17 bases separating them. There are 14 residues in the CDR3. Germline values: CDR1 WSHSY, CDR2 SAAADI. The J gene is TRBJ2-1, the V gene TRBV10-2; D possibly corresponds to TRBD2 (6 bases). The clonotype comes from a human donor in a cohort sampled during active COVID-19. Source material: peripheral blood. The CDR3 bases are TGCGCCAGCTTGACTAACGCGGGGATCAATGAGCAGTTCTTC. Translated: CASLTNAGINEQFF.